This TCR beta chain is from a study of cytomegalovirus exposure and HLA in healthy donors. The study's findings and limits: The productive fraction for most TCR beta V segments was about 90% or about 30% in an earlier analysis. Accurate prediction of most subjects' HLA-A and HLA-B alleles from TCR beta sequences was reported.

With V trimmed by 6 bases and J by 6 bases, 7 bases remained unmatched. CDR1 is SGHRS, CDR2 YFSETQ, per germline. CDR3 length: 14 residues. As concerns this clone: Its antigen is not identified.

The PCR used 60 Vbeta and 13 Jbeta primers. Here immunoSEQ multiplex PCR was the method, and the copy in TCRdb shows in-frame clones only, minus some. The sample comprises roughly 110,000 clones, roughly four fifths of which are singletons, and around 5.8% rests with the top ten. The specimen was PBMCs. This TCR was recovered from a woman aged 50 to 60 in good health and CMV-seropositive. The V call is TRBV5-1, the J call TRBJ1-3; 9 bases line up with TRBD1. The CDR3 sequence is CASNPGQGKNTIYF. In DNA, the CDR3 is TGCGCCAGCAACCCCGGACAGGGGAAAAACACCATATATTTT.